These 26 T cell receptor beta chains were all obtained from the same sample, sequenced in a study of blood T cell repertoires in COVID-19. The method was immunoSEQ multiplex PCR; TCRdb's version includes in-frame clones alone and lacks a portion of them. The data contain around 200,000 clones, 75% to 90% of them singletons. The sequenced sample was PBMCs or T cells enriched from blood (not recorded which). These receptors were collected from a woman in her 30s who had been exposed to COVID-19.

The chain combines TRBV19 with TRBJ1-2; D remains ambiguous. The CDR3 length is 14 residues. Per the germline V gene, CDR1 is LNHDA and CDR2 is SQIVND (reference sequence). V was shortened by 0 bases and J by 7 bases, with 12 bases between the two germline ends. CDR3: CASSIEGQRAGYTF. CDR3 DNA: TGTGCCAGTAGTATAGAAGGGCAGCGGGCTGGCTACACCTTC.

This rearrangement joins TRBV2 to TRBJ1-1, with D possibly being TRBD1 (6 bases). V lost 6 bases and J lost 0, with 11 bases in between. Germline-derived CDR1 and CDR2 are SNHLY and FYNNEI. The CDR3 spans 14 residues. The CDR3 loop reads CASRMTGMNTEAFF. CDR3 DNA: TGTGCCAGCAGAATGACAGGTATGAACACTGAAGCTTTCTTT.

J is TRBJ1-2 and V is TRBV6-5, with D tentatively TRBD1 (5 bases). Deletions cut 5 bases from V and 4 bases from J, with 17 bases between. The CDR3 loop spans 15 amino acids. Germline lookup yields CDR1 MNHEY and CDR2 SVGAGI. CDR3: CASSPQEWGTYGYTF. The DNA of the CDR3 is TGTGCCAGCAGTCCCCAGGAATGGGGCACCTATGGCTACACCTTC.

The V call is TRBV19, the J call TRBJ1-2; D remains ambiguous. CDR1 and CDR2 (germline): LNHDA, SQIVND (reference sequence). Trimming removed 10 bases from V and 1 base from J, with 16 bases in between. The CDR3 consists of 14 residues. The CDR3 DNA sequence: TGTGCCAAGGGTGCGGGCGGCCTTAACTATGGCTACACCTTC. Translated: CAKGAGGLNYGYTF.

V is TRBV5-1 and J is TRBJ1-4, with 10 bases identical to TRBD1. The V segment lost 4 bases and the J segment 6 bases; nucleotides outside the gene matches: 6. Germline CDR1 and CDR2: SGHRS and YFSETQ. This CDR3 is 15 amino acids long. CDR3: CASSPRDRGDEKLFF. DNA for the CDR3: TGCGCCAGCAGCCCGAGGGACAGGGGCGATGAAAAACTGTTTTTT. Full variable domain (remainder filled in from reference TRBV5-1 and TRBJ1-4): KAGVTQTPRYLIKTRGQQVTLSCSPISGHRSVSWYQQTPGQGLQFLFEYFSETQRNKGNFPGRFSGRQFSNSRSEMNVSTLELGDSALYLCASSPRDRGDEKLFFGSGTQLSVL.

CDR3 nucleotides: TGTGCCTCGCGCGGGGGCGCAAGCACAGATACGCAGTATTTT. Its translation is CASRGGASTDTQYF. V usage is TRBV2 and J usage is TRBJ2-3, with a weak D call TRBD2 (7 bases). Trimming stripped 11 bases from V and 0 bases from J, with 15 bases between. Germline V gives CDR1 SNHLY, CDR2 FYNNEI. The CDR3 has 14 amino acids.

V usage is TRBV29-1 and J usage is TRBJ2-5; TRBD2 is a possible D gene (5 bases). Trimming removed 5 bases at V and 1 base at J, with 8 bases between. This CDR3 is 12 amino acids long. Germline assignment: CDR1 SQVTM and CDR2 ANQGSEA. The CDR3 protein is CSVRGSQETQYF. The CDR3 region has the DNA TGCAGCGTTCGGGGTAGCCAAGAGACCCAGTACTTC. Based on the CDR3 plus reference TRBV29-1 and TRBJ2-5, the full variable domain is SAVISQKPSRDICQRGTSLTIQCQVDSQVTMMFWYRQQPGQSLTLIATANQGSEATYESGFVIDKFPISRPNLTFSTLTVSNMSPEDSSIYLCSVRGSQETQYFGPGTRLLVL.

This chain links TRBV5-5 with TRBJ2-7, with D perhaps matching TRBD2 (5 bases). The CDR3 is made up of 15 amino acids. Germline assignment: CDR1 SGHKS and CDR2 YYEKEE (reference sequence). V was shortened by 4 bases and J by 0 bases, with 14 bases between the two germline ends. In DNA form, the CDR3 reads TGTGCCAGCAGCCTCGGACCGGCGGGCTCCTACGAGCAGTACTTC. This gives the protein CASSLGPAGSYEQYF. The full variable domain, completed using reference TRBV5-5 and TRBJ2-7, is DAGVTQSPTHLIKTRGQQVTLRCSPISGHKSVSWYQQVLGQGPQFIFQYYEKEERGRGNFPDRFSARQFPNYSSELNVNALLLGDSALYLCASSLGPAGSYEQYFGPGTRLTVT.

The chain employs TRBV5-4 and TRBJ2-2; D is undetermined. From germline, CDR1 is SGHNT and CDR2 YYREEE (reference sequence). V was clipped by 4 bases and J by 2 bases, with 12 bases between them. The CDR3 contains 15 residues. In DNA, the CDR3 is TGTGCCAGCAGCCTACCGTCACCTAACACCGGGGAGCTGTTTTTT. Its translation: CASSLPSPNTGELFF.

Here the CDR3 DNA reads TGTGCCAGCAGTTTTACCCGGACAGGGGGCGGTTCACCCCTCCACTTT. As protein: CASSFTRTGGGSPLHF. This chain links TRBV27 with TRBJ1-6; 11 nucleotides align to TRBD1. CDR3 length: 16 residues. Trimming at V came to 3 bases and at J to 9 bases, leaving 7 bases not matched to a gene. Germline-derived CDR1 and CDR2 are MNHEY and SMNVEV (reference sequence).

This clone came up once. The genes are TRBV5-1 and TRBJ1-1; the D is unclear. The CDR3 runs to 15 residues. V lost 0 bases to trimming and J lost 1 base, with 10 bases between them. The V gene's germline CDR1 is SGHRS and CDR2 YFSETQ. CDR3 loop: CASSLVQPGNTEAFF. The DNA of the CDR3 is TGCGCCAGCAGCTTGGTCCAGCCGGGGAACACTGAAGCTTTCTTT. Looking up the rest from reference TRBV5-1 and TRBJ1-1 gives the full variable domain: KAGVTQTPRYLIKTRGQQVTLSCSPISGHRSVSWYQQTPGQGLQFLFEYFSETQRNKGNFPGRFSGRQFSNSRSEMNVSTLELGDSALYLCASSLVQPGNTEAFFGQGTRLTVV.

The rearrangement joins TRBV10-3 to TRBJ1-5; D call uncertain. Germline V CDR1 and CDR2: ENHRY, SYGVKD. The CDR3 contains 17 residues. Trimming cost V 3 bases and J 3 bases, with 18 bases left between them. CDR3 DNA: TGTGCCATCAGTGATCCTGGGCGGGGTTTAGTCAATCAGCCCCAGCATTTT. Residues: CAISDPGRGLVNQPQHF.

The V and J genes are TRBV4-2 and TRBJ1-5; a possible D gene is TRBD1 (5 bases). Between the trimmed V and J ends, which lost 3 bases and 2 bases, there was a span of 11 bases. CDR3 length: 15 residues. Per germline, CDR1 LGHNA and CDR2 YNFKEQ. The CDR3 reads CASSQGGFGNQPQHF. The CDR3 coding sequence is TGTGCCAGCAGCCAGGGGGGGTTTGGCAATCAGCCCCAGCATTTT.

The chain has TRBV9 and TRBJ2-1, with TRBD2 identical over 7 bases. The V segment lost 0 bases and the J segment 9 bases; nucleotides outside the gene matches: 3. The length of the CDR3 is 13 residues. The germline CDR1 and CDR2 sequences are SGDLS and YYNGEE. The DNA of the CDR3 is TGTGCCAGCAGCGTAGCTACGGGAGGTGAGCAGTTCTTC. Encoded protein: CASSVATGGEQFF.

The V gene is TRBV10-1, the J gene TRBJ1-5; possibly TRBD1 for D (6 bases). Germline-derived CDR1 and CDR2 are WNHNN and SYGVQD (reference sequence). Trimming left V 4 bases short and J 7 bases short, with 14 bases between. The CDR3 extends over 14 amino acids. In DNA form, the CDR3 reads TGCGCCAGCAGTGTTACAGGGTCTGGCCAGCCCCAGCATTTT. It codes for CASSVTGSGQPQHF.

The rearrangement joins TRBV2 to TRBJ2-1; D is possibly TRBD1 (7 bases). V shed 5 bases and J shed 3 bases, with 14 bases lying between them. Germline CDR1 SNHLY, CDR2 FYNNEI. This CDR3 spans 15 amino acids. CDR3 bases: TGTGCCAGCAGTACCGCCAGGGGGGACTACAATGAGCAGTTCTTC. Translating it yields CASSTARGDYNEQFF.

This chain links TRBV24-1 with TRBJ1-5, with 7 bases that match TRBD1. The CDR3 has 13 residues. J was trimmed by 8 bases and V by 4 bases; bases with no gene match: 4. Germline V gene sequence: CDR1 KGHDR, CDR2 SFDVKD. Here the CDR3 DNA reads TGTGCCACCAGTGAGCCAGGGGGAGAGCCCCAGCATTTT. Residues: CATSEPGGEPQHF.

The chain employs TRBV7-6 and TRBJ1-1; D might be TRBD1 (5 bases). Germline V gene data show CDR1 as SGHVS and CDR2 as FNYEAQ. The CDR3 is 13 amino acids. V was pared by 5 bases and J by 2 bases, with 9 bases between. CDR3 bases: TGTGCCAGCAGCCTTGACAGTAACACTGAAGCTTTCTTT. It is translated as CASSLDSNTEAFF.

V is TRBV14 and J is TRBJ1-5; D not resolved. Germline V gene sequence: CDR1 SGHDN, CDR2 FVKESK. Trimming removed 1 base at V and 8 bases at J, with 6 bases between. The CDR3 runs 12 residues. CDR3 nucleotide sequence: TGTGCCAGCAGCCAAGGAGGGAAGCCCCAGCATTTT. Protein: CASSQGGKPQHF.

This chain links TRBV27 with TRBJ1-2; D uncertain. The CDR3 has 15 residues. CDR1 and CDR2 (germline): MNHEY, SMNVEV (reference sequence). The germline V and J ends were trimmed by 2 bases and 4 bases, with 14 bases remaining between them. The CDR3 coding sequence is TGTGCCAGCAGTTTAGCTTCGCAGGCCCGCTATGGCTACACCTTC. This gives the protein CASSLASQARYGYTF.

The chain uses TRBV6-5 and TRBJ1-4; D is ambiguous. CDR3 length equals 14 residues. CDR1 and CDR2 (germline): MNHEY, SVGAGI. Trimming took off 7 bases at V and 7 bases at J, with 16 bases between the two ends. The CDR3 DNA is TGTGCCAGCAAAAACCTCGGGCGGGGTGAAAAACTGTTTTTT. Translation gives CASKNLGRGEKLFF.

The rearrangement links TRBV7-6 to TRBJ1-1; 7 nucleotides line up with TRBD1. The CDR3 has 13 amino acids. Germline V gives CDR1 SGHVS, CDR2 FNYEAQ. Unmatched junction bases numbered 3, after V lost 0 bases and J lost 8 bases. The CDR3, as DNA: TGTGCCAGCAGCTTAGCGCCGGGACAGGAAGCTTTCTTT. Protein: CASSLAPGQEAFF.

The chain joins TRBV5-1 to TRBJ2-2; 11 bases map to TRBD1. This CDR3 has 15 amino acids. In germline, CDR1 is SGHRS, CDR2 YFSETQ. Trimming cost V 4 bases and J 7 bases; bases outside gene matches: 6. In DNA form, the CDR3 reads TGCGCCAGCAGCCCGGAGGGACAGGGGGTCGGGGAGCTGTTTTTT. Protein product: CASSPEGQGVGELFF.

This clone has just a few counts. CDR3 coding DNA: TGCAGCGTAGAGACCGGGACAGTCGCTTTCTTT. It specifies CSVETGTVAFF. The V and J genes are TRBV29-1 and TRBJ1-1; 7 nucleotides agree with TRBD1. From germline, CDR1 is SQVTM and CDR2 ANQGSEA. With V trimmed by 6 bases and J by 11 bases, 9 bases remained unmatched. The CDR3 has 11 residues.

This chain's CDR3 is CASTAGGEETQYF. The CDR3 DNA is TGTGCCAGTACGGCGGGGGGGGAAGAGACCCAGTACTTC. The chain recombines TRBV6-5 with TRBJ2-5, with 9 bases lining up with TRBD2. The CDR3 spans 13 residues. Germline V CDR1 and CDR2: MNHEY, SVGAGI. With 9 bases clipped from V and 3 bases from J, the junction kept 5 bases outside the gene matches.

This clone was seen just once. The sample carries other DNA sequences with the same CDR3. The V call is TRBV3-1 (or the pseudogene TRBV3-2), the J call TRBJ2-3, with D perhaps TRBD2 (5 bases). V was trimmed by 6 bases and J by 0 bases, leaving 10 bases between them. The CDR3 has 14 residues. Germline-derived CDR1 and CDR2 are LGHDT and YNNKEL (reference sequence). DNA for the CDR3: TGTGCCAGCAGTCTCCTAGCTAGCACAGATACGCAGTATTTT. It yields the protein CASSLLASTDTQYF.